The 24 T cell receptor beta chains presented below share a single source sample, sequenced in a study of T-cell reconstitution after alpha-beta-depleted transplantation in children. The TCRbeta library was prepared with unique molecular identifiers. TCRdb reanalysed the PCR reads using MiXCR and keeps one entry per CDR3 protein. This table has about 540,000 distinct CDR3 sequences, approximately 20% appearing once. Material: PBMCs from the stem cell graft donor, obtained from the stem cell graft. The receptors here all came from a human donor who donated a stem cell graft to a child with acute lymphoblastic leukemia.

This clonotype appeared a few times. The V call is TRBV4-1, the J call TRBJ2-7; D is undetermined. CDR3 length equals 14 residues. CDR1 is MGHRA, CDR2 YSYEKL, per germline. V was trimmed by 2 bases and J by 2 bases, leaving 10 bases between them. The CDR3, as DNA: TGCGCCAGCAGCCAACTTCGGCCTCCCTACGAGCAGTACTTC. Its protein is CASSQLRPPYEQYF.

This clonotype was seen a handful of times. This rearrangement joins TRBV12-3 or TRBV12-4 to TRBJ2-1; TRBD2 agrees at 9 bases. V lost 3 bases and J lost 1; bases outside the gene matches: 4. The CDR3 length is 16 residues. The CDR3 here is CASSFALAGSYNEQFF. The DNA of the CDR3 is TGTGCCAGCAGTTTTGCCCTAGCGGGGTCCTACAATGAGCAGTTCTTC.

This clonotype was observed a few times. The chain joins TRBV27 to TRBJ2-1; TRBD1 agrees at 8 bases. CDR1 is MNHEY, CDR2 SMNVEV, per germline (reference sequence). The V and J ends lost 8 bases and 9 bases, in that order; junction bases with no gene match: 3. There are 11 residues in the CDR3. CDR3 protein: CASGQGSEQFF. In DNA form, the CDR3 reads TGTGCCAGCGGACAGGGCAGTGAGCAGTTCTTC.

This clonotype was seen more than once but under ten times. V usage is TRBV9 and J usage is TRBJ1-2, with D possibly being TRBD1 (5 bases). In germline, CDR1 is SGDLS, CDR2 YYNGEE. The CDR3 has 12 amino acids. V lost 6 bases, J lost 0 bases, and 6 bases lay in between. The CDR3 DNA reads TGTGCCAGCAAGACAGCTAACTATGGCTACACCTTC. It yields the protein CASKTANYGYTF.

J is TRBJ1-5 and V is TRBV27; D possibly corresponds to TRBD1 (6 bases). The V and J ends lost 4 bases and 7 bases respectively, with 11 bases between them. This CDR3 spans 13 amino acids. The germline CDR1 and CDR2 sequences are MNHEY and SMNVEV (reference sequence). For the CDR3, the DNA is TGTGCCAGCAGTTGGGGCAGGGGCCAGCCCCAGCATTTT. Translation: CASSWGRGQPQHF.

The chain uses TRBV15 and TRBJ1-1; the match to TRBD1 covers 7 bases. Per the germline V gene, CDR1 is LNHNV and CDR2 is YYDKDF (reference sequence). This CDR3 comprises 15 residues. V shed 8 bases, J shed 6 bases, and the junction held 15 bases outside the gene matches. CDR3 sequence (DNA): TGTGCCACCCAGGGGGGGCTGGGGTGGTTCGCTGAAGCTTTCTTT. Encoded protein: CATQGGLGWFAEAFF.

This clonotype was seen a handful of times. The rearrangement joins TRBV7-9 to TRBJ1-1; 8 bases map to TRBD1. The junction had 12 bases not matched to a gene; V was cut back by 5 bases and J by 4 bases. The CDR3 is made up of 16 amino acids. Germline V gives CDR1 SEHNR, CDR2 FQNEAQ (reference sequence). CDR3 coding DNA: TGTGCCAGCAGCCGAAGACCAGGGGGCGCCGGCACTGAAGCTTTCTTT. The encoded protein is CASSRRPGGAGTEAFF.

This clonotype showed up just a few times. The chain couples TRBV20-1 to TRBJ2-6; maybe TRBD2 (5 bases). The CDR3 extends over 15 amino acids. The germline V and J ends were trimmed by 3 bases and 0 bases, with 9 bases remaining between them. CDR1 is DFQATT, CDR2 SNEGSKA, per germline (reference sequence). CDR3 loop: CSARDSSSGANVLTF. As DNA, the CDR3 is TGCAGTGCTAGGGACTCCTCCTCTGGGGCCAACGTCCTGACTTTC.

CDR3 nucleotide sequence: TGCAGTGCTAGAGATCCCCAACATAGAAAACTGTTTTTT. This gives the protein CSARDPQHRKLFF. The chain couples TRBV20-1 to TRBJ1-4; unclear D gene. The CDR3 consists of 13 residues. The V gene lost 0 bases and the J gene lost 10 bases, with 12 bases spanning the gap. Germline V lookup: CDR1 DFQATT, CDR2 SNEGSKA (reference sequence).

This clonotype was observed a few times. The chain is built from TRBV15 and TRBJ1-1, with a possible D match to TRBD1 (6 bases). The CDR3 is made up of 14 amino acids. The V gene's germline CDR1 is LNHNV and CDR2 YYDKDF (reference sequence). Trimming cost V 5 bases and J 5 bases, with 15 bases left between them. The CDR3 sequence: CATSPLGARTEAFF. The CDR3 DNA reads TGTGCCACCAGCCCCCTGGGGGCGCGAACTGAAGCTTTCTTT. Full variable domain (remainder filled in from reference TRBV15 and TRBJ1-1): DAMVIQNPRYQVTQFGKPVTLSCSQTLNHNVMYWYQQKSSQAPKLLFHYYDKDFNNEADTPDNFQSRRPNTSFCFLDIRSPGLGDTAMYLCATSPLGARTEAFFGQGTRLTVV.

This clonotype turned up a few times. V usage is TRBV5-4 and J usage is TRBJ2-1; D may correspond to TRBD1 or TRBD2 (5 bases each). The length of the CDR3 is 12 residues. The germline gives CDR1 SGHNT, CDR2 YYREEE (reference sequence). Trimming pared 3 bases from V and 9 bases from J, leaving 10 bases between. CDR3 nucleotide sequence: TGTGCCAGCAGCTCCAGGGAGAGTGAGCAGTTCTTC. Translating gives CASSSRESEQFF.

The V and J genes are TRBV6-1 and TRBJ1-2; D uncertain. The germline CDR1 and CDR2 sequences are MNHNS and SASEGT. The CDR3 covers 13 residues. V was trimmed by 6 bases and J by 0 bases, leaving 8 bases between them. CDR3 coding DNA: TGTGCCAGCAGCGCGGGTTCTAACTATGGCTACACCTTC. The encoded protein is CASSAGSNYGYTF.

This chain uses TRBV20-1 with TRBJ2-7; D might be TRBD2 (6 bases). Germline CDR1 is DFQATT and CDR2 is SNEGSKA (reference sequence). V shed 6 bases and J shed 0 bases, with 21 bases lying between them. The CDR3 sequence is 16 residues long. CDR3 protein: CSASRPSAPSSYEQYF. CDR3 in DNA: TGCAGTGCATCAAGACCTAGCGCCCCCAGCTCCTACGAGCAGTACTTC.

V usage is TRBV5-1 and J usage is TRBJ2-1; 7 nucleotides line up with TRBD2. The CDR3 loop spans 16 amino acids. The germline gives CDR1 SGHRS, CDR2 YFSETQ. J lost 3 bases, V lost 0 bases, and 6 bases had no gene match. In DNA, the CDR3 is TGCGCCAGCAGCTTGGCCGAGGGAGGGGTCTACAATGAGCAGTTCTTC. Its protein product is CASSLAEGGVYNEQFF. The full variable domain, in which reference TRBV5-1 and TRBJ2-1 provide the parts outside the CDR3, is KAGVTQTPRYLIKTRGQQVTLSCSPISGHRSVSWYQQTPGQGLQFLFEYFSETQRNKGNFPGRFSGRQFSNSRSEMNVSTLELGDSALYLCASSLAEGGVYNEQFFGPGTRLTVL.

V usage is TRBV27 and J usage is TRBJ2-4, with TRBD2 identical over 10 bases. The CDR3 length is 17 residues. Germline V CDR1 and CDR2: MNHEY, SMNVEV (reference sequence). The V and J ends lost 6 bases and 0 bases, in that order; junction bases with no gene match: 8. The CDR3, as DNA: TGTGCCAGCAGGGGGGTACTAGCGGGGCTAGCCAAAAACATTCAGTACTTC. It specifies CASRGVLAGLAKNIQYF.

CDR3 bases: TGTGCCAGCAGCTTCCTTCTTGGGGAGTGGGACACCGGGGAGCTGTTTTTT. Translation gives CASSFLLGEWDTGELFF. This chain connects TRBV11-2 to TRBJ2-2; perhaps TRBD2 as D (5 bases). The CDR3 runs 17 residues. V gave up 3 bases and J gave up 3 bases, with 17 bases separating them. CDR1 is SGHAT and CDR2 is FQNNGV in the germline V gene.

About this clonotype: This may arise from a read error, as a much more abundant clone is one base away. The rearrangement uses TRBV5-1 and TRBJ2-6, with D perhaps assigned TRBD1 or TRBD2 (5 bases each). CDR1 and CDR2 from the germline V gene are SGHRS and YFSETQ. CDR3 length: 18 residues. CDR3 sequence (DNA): TGCGCCAGCAGCTTATCCGGGACGTCGACTTCTGGGGCCAACGGCCTGACTTTC. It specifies CASSLSGTSTSGANGLTF.

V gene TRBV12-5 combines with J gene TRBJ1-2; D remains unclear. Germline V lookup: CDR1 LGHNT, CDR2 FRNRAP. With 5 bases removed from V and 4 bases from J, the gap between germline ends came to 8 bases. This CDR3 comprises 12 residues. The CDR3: CASGASGYGYTF. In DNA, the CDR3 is TGTGCTAGTGGTGCATCGGGCTATGGCTACACCTTC.

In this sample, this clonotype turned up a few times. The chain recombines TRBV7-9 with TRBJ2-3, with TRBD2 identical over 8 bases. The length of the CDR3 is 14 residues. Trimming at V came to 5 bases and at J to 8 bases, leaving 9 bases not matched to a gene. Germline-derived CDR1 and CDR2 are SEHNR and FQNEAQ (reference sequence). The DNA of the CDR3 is TGTGCCAGCAGCCTATTAGCGGGACCTGGTACGCAGTATTTT. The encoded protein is CASSLLAGPGTQYF.

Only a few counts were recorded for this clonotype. The CDR3 sequence: CASSLEGWDTQYF. Written as DNA, the CDR3 is TGTGCCAGCAGTTTAGAGGGGTGGGATACGCAGTATTTT. The chain links TRBV12-3 or TRBV12-4 to TRBJ2-3; D possibly corresponds to TRBD1 (5 bases). The CDR3 spans 13 residues. V gave up 1 base and J gave up 6 bases, with 8 bases separating them.

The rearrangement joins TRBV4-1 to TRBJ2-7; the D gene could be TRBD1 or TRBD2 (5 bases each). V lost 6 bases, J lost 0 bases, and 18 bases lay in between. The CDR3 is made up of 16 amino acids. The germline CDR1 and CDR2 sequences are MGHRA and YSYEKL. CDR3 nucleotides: TGCGCCAGCAGTCTTTCTTCCGGGACGGTCTCCTACGAGCAGTACTTC. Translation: CASSLSSGTVSYEQYF.

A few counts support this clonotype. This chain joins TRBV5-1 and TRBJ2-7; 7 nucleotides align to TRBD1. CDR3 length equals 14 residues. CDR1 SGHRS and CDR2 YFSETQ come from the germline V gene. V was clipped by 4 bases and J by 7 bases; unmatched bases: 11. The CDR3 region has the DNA TGCGCCAGCAGCGCTACAGGGGCCAGCTATGAGCAGTACTTC. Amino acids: CASSATGASYEQYF.

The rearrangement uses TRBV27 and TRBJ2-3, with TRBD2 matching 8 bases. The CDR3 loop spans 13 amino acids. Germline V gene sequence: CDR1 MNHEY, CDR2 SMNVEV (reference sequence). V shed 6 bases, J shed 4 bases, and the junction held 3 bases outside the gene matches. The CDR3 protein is CASRLSGADTQYF. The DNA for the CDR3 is TGTGCCAGCAGACTTAGCGGGGCAGATACGCAGTATTTT.

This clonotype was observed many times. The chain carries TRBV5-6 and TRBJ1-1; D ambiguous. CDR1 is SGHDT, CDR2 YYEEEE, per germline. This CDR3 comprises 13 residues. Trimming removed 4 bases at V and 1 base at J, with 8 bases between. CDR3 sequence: CASSLNRNTEAFF. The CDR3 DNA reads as TGTGCCAGCAGCCTAAACAGGAACACTGAAGCTTTCTTT.